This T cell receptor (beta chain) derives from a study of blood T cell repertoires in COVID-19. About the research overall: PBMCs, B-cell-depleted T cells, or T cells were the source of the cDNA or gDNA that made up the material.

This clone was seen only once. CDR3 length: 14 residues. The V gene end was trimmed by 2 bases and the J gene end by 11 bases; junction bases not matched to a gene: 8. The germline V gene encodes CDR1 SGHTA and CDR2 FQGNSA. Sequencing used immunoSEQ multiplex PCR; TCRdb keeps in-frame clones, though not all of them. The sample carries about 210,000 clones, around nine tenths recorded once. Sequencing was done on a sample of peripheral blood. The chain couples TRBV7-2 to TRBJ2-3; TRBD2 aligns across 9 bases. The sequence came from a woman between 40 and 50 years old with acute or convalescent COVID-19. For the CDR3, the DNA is TGTGCCAGCAGCTTACAAAGCGGGGGGCGCGGGCAGTATTTT. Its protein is CASSLQSGGRGQYF.